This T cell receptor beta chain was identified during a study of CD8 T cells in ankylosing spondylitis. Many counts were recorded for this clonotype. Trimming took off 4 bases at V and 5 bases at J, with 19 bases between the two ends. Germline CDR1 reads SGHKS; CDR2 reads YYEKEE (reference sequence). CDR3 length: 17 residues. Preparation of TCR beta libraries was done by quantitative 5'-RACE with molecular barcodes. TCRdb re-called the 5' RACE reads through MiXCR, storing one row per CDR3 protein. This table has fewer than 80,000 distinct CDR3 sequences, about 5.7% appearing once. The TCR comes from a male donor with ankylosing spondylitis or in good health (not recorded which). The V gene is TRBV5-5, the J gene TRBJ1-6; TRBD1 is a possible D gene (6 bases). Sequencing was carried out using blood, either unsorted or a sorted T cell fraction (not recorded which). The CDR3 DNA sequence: TGTGCCAGCAGCCCACGATCCCGGACAGTCAATAATTCACCCCTCCACTTT. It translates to CASSPRSRTVNNSPLHF.